This TCR beta chain was obtained from a study of cytomegalovirus exposure and HLA in healthy donors. At the level of the study: Sequencing of about 179 million T cells in an earlier analysis found 95 million to 120 million unique TCR beta sequences.

The PCR made use of 60 Vbeta and 13 Jbeta primers. Generated by immunoSEQ multiplex PCR, the TCRdb table keeps only in-frame clones and is missing some. The sample includes 100,000 to 150,000 clones, 78% seen only once; the top ten take about 1.8%. Findings and caveats of the study: The presence/absence work took it that sequencing depth was about the same across donors.

Comment on this clone: Its antigen is undetermined.

J lost 5 bases, V lost 2 bases, and 8 bases had no gene match. The CDR3 has 16 amino acids. Germline V gene lookup returns CDR1 SGDLS and CDR2 YYNGEE. The gene calls are TRBV9 and TRBJ2-1, with 9 bases that match TRBD2. The sample was PBMCs. The receptor's source is a woman aged 40 to 50 in good health and CMV-seronegative. The CDR3 DNA follows: TGTGCCAGCAGCGTCCACCGGACTAGCGAGCACAATGAGCAGTTCTTC. Protein sequence: CASSVHRTSEHNEQFF. The variable domain in full, with the rest retrieved from reference TRBV9 and TRBJ2-1, is DSGVTQTPKHLITATGQRVTLRCSPRSGDLSVYWYQQSLDQGLQFLIQYYNGEERAKGNILERFSAQQFPDLHSELNLSSLELGDSALYFCASSVHRTSEHNEQFFGPGTRLTVL.